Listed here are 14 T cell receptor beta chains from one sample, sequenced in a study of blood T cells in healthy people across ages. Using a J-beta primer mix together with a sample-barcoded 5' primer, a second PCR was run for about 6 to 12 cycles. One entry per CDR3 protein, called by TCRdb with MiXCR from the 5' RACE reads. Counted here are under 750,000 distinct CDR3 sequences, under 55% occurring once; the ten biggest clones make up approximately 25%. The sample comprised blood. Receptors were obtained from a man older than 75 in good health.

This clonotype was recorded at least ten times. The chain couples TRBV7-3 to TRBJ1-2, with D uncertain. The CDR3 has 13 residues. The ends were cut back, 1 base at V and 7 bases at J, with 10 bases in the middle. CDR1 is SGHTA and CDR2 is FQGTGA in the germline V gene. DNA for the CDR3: TGTGCCAGCAGCTTAATGGGTGGTCGTGGCTACACCTTC. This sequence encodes CASSLMGGRGYTF. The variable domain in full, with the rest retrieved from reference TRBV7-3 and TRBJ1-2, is GAGVSQTPSNKVTEKGKYVELRCDPISGHTALYWYRQSLGQGPEFLIYFQGTGAADDSGLPNDRFFAVRPEGSVSTLKIQRTERGDSAVYLCASSLMGGRGYTFGSGTRLTVV.

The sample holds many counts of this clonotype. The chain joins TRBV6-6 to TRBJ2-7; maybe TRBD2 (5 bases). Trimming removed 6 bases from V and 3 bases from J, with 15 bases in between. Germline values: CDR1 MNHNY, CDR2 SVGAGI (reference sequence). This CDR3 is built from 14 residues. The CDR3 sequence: CASSARGSLYEQYF. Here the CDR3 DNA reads TGTGCCAGCAGCGCCCGGGGTTCCCTCTACGAGCAGTACTTC.

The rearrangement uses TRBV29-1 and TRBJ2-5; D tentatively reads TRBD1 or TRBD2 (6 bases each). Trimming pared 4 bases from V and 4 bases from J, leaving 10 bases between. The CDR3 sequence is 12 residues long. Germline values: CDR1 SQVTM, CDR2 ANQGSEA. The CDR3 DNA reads TGCAGCGTTGTGGGGGGCGCAGAGACCCAGTACTTC. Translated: CSVVGGAETQYF.

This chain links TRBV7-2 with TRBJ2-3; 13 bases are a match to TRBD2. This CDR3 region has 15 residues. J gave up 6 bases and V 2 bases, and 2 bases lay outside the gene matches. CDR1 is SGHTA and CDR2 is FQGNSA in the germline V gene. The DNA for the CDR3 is TGTGCCAGCAGCTTATGGACTAGCGGGAGTGATACGCAGTATTTT. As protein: CASSLWTSGSDTQYF.

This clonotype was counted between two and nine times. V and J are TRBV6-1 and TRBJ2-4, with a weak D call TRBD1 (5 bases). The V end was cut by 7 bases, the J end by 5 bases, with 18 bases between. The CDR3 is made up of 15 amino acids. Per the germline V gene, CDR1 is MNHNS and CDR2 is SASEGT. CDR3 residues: CASKEGAQIQNIQYF. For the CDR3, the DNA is TGTGCCAGCAAGGAAGGGGCTCAAATCCAAAACATTCAGTACTTC.

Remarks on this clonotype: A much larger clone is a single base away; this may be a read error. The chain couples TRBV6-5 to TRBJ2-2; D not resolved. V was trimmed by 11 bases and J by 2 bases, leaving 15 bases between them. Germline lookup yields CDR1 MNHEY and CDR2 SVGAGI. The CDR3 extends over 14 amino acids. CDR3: CALRSRPNTGELFF. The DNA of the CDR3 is TGTGCCTTAAGGTCCAGGCCAAACACCGGGGAGCTGTTTTTT.

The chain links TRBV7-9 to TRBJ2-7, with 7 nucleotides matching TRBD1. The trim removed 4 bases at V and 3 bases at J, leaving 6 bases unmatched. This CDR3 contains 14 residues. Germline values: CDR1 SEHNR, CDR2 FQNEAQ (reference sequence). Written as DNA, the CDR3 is TGTGCCAGCAGCTCCGGGACAGTGGTCTACGAGCAGTACTTC. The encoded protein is CASSSGTVVYEQYF.

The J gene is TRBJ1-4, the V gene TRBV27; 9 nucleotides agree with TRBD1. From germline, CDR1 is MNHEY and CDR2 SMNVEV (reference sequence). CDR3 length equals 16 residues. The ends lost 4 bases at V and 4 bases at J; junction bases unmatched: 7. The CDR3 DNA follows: TGTGCCAGCAGTTCAACTTGGGACAGGGTTAATGAAAAACTGTTTTTT. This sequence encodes CASSSTWDRVNEKLFF.

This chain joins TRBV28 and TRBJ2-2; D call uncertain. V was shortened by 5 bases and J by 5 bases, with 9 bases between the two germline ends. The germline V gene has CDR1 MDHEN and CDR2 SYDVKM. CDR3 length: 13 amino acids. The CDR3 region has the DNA TGTGCCAGCAGTGGGTGGCAGACCGGGGAGCTGTTTTTT. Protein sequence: CASSGWQTGELFF.

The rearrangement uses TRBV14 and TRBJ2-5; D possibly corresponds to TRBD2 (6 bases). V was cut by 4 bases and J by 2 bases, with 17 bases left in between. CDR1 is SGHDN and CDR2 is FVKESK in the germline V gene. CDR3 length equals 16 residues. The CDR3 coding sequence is TGTGCCAGCAGCCTGCATCTAGCGCCACCGCAAGAGACCCAGTACTTC. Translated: CASSLHLAPPQETQYF.

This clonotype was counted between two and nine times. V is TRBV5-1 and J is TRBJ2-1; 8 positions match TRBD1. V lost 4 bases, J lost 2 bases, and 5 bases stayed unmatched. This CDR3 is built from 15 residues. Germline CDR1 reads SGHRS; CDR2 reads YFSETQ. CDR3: CASSPQGETYNEQFF. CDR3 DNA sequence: TGCGCCAGCAGCCCACAGGGGGAAACCTACAATGAGCAGTTCTTC.

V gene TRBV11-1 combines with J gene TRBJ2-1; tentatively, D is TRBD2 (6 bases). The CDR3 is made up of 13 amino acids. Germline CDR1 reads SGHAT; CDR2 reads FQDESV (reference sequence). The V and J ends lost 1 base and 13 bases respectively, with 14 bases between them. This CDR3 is CASSLVRERAQFF. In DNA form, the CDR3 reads TGTGCCAGCAGCTTAGTGCGGGAACGGGCACAGTTCTTC.

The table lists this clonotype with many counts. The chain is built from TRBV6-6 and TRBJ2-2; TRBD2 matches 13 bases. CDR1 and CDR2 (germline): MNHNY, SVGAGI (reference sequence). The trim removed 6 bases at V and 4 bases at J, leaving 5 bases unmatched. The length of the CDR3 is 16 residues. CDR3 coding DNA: TGTGCCAGCAGCCTAGGGACTAGCGGGGCCACCGGGGAGCTGTTTTTT. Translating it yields CASSLGTSGATGELFF.

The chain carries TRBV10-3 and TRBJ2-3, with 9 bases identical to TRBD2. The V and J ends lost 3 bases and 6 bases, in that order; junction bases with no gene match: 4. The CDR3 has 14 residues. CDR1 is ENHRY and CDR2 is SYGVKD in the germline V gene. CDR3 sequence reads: CAISDVAGVDTQYF. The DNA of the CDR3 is TGTGCCATCAGTGACGTAGCGGGAGTGGATACGCAGTATTTT.